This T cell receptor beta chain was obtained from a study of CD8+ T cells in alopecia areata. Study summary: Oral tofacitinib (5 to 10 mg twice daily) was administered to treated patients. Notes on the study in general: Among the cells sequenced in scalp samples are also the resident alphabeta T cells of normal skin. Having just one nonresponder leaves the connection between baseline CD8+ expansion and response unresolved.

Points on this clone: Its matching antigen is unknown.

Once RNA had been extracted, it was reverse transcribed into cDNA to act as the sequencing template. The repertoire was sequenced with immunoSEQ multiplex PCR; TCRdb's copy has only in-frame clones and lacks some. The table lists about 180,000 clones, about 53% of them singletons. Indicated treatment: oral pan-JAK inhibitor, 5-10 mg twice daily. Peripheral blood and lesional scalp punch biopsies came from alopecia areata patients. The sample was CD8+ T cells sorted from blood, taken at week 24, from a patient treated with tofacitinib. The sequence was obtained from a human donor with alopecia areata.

CDR3 nucleotide sequence: TGTGCCAGCAGCTTGGACCTCTCGGTGGCGGGGGAAAAACTGTTTTTT. The encoded protein is CASSLDLSVAGEKLFF. The chain combines TRBV5-6 with TRBJ1-4; D uncertain. V was pared by 0 bases and J by 8 bases, with 17 bases between. The CDR3 loop spans 16 amino acids. The germline gives CDR1 SGHDT, CDR2 YYEEEE.